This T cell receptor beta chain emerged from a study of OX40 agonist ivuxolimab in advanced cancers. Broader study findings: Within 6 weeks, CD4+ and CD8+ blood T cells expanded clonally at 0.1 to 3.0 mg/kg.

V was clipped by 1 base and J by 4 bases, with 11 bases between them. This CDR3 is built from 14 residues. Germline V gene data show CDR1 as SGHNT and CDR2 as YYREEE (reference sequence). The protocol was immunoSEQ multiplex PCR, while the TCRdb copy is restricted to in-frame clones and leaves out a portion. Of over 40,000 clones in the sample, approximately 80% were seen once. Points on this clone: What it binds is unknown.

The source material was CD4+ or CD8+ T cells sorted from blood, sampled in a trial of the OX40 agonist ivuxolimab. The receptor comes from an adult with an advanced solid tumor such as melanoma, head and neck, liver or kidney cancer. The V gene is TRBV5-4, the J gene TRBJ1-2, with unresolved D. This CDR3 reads CASSLPTTGYGYTF. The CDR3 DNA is TGTGCCAGCAGCTTGCCAACAACGGGCTATGGCTACACCTTC.